This section outlines one T cell receptor (beta chain) sequence together with its context. Germline assignment: CDR1 DFQATT and CDR2 SNEGSKA (reference sequence). The CDR3 has 13 amino acids. V was clipped by 6 bases and J by 0 bases; unmatched bases: 5. These data originate in a study of human T cells and chemical hapten exposure. Documented time point: patch test 1, 2 weeks after DPC sensitization. Sample treatment: therapeutic diphenylcyclopropenone sensitization with weekly scalp DPC. Each CDR3 protein gets one entry after TCRdb re-called the RACE reads with MiXCR. The repertoire holds tens of thousands of distinct CDR3 sequences, with around 30% as singletons.

The sequence was collected from a man in his forties with alopecia areata. Some clones in this sample may be carry-over from other donors' samples. The chain has TRBV20-1 and TRBJ2-7; 7 bases agree with TRBD1. Specimen: whole blood, collected in connection with sensitization to the hapten diphenylcyclopropenone (DPC). The CDR3 is CSAGQGDSYEQYF. CDR3 bases: TGCAGTGCCGGCCAGGGGGACTCCTACGAGCAGTACTTC.